The 30 T cell receptor beta chains given below trace back to one sample, sequenced in a study of T-cell memory formation after mild COVID-19. One entry per CDR3 protein, called by TCRdb with MiXCR from the 5' RACE reads. The repertoire holds about 400,000 distinct CDR3 sequences, with under 25% as singletons. Sequenced: PBMCs or a T cell subset sorted from them (not recorded which). These receptors originate from an adult woman who had mild COVID-19 (a few samples of this study predate the infection). Cell type and time point are not known.

The chain uses TRBV29-1 and TRBJ2-7; the D gene is possibly TRBD1 (6 bases). V dropped 3 bases and J dropped 1 base, with 13 bases sitting between them. CDR3 length equals 14 residues. Per germline, CDR1 SQVTM and CDR2 ANQGSEA. The CDR3 spells CSVESLGGSYEQYF. CDR3 in DNA: TGCAGCGTTGAGAGCCTAGGGGGATCCTACGAGCAGTACTTC.

This clonotype came up a few times. The V and J genes are TRBV5-5 and TRBJ2-7; unclear D gene. V was trimmed by 0 bases and J by 3 bases, leaving 10 bases between them. CDR3 length equals 14 residues. The germline V gene has CDR1 SGHKS and CDR2 YYEKEE (reference sequence). The CDR3 spells CASSLVGSYYEQYF. The DNA for the CDR3 is TGTGCCAGCAGCTTGGTGGGCAGTTACTACGAGCAGTACTTC.

V and J are TRBV15 and TRBJ1-6; D is undetermined. Trimming took 0 bases from V and 6 from J, leaving 15 bases between them. In germline, CDR1 is LNHNV, CDR2 YYDKDF (reference sequence). The CDR3 covers 17 residues. CDR3 nucleotides: TGTGCCACCAGCAGAGATCCGTCGGCTTCGTTTAATTCACCCCTCCACTTT. Amino acids: CATSRDPSASFNSPLHF.

This clonotype came up once. This sequence joins TRBV18 and TRBJ2-1, with 9 nucleotides matching TRBD1. The junction had 6 bases not matched to a gene; V was cut back by 7 bases and J by 5 bases. Germline assignment: CDR1 KGHSH and CDR2 LQKENI. This CDR3 spans 14 amino acids. DNA of the CDR3: TGTGCCAGCTACCGGGACAGGGATAACAATGAGCAGTTCTTC. Its protein is CASYRDRDNNEQFF.

The V call is TRBV27, the J call TRBJ2-7, with D perhaps matching TRBD1 (6 bases). This CDR3 is built from 14 residues. Germline CDR1 and CDR2: MNHEY and SMNVEV (reference sequence). The V end lost 6 bases, the J end lost 2 bases, and 14 bases lay between the germline ends. DNA of the CDR3: TGTGCCAGCAGAGCCGGACAGAGGACCTACGAGCAGTACTTC. Protein product: CASRAGQRTYEQYF.

This clonotype was detected a few times. The chain recombines TRBV7-2 with TRBJ1-1; D is unclear. This CDR3 comprises 15 residues. CDR1 and CDR2 (germline): SGHTA, FQGNSA. V was clipped by 4 bases and J by 1 base, with 13 bases between them. The CDR3 sequence: CASSSSGRKNTEAFF. In DNA form, the CDR3 reads TGTGCCAGCAGCTCCTCCGGGCGGAAGAACACTGAAGCTTTCTTT.

The table lists this clonotype with a few counts. The genes are TRBV4-2 and TRBJ2-3; D may match TRBD1 or TRBD2 (5 bases each). The CDR3 has 17 residues. V lost 1 base and J 5 bases, leaving 19 bases between the germline ends. The germline CDR1 and CDR2 sequences are LGHNA and YNFKEQ. The CDR3: CASSQGGIRGAGDTQYF. In DNA, the CDR3 is TGTGCCAGCAGCCAAGGGGGCATAAGGGGAGCCGGAGATACGCAGTATTTT.

The chain joins TRBV7-9 to TRBJ2-1, with D perhaps given as TRBD1 or TRBD2 (5 bases each). The length of the CDR3 is 17 residues. V shed 3 bases and J shed 0 bases, with 15 bases lying between them. Germline CDR1 SEHNR, CDR2 FQNEAQ (reference sequence). The CDR3 sequence: CASSFQGPLRSYNEQFF. The DNA of the CDR3 is TGTGCCAGCAGCTTCCAGGGACCACTCCGCTCCTACAATGAGCAGTTCTTC.

This chain uses TRBV7-3 with TRBJ2-3; 10 bases map to TRBD1. CDR3 length: 18 amino acids. Trimming removed 4 bases from V and 6 bases from J; junction bases left unmatched: 16. The germline V gene has CDR1 SGHTA and CDR2 FQGTGA. The CDR3 here is CASSSKRTPGQGQDTQYF. In nucleotides, the CDR3 is TGTGCCAGCAGCTCAAAGAGAACCCCGGGACAGGGGCAGGATACGCAGTATTTT.

A few counts support this clonotype. The chain recombines TRBV7-8 with TRBJ2-5; D might be TRBD1 (6 bases). Trimming removed 7 bases at V and 5 bases at J, with 29 bases between. Germline V gene lookup returns CDR1 SGHVS and CDR2 FQNEAQ. This CDR3 has 18 amino acids. CDR3 DNA: TGTGCCAGCATCCATCCTCTTGTCAGGGGAAGAGTGGGGGAGACCCAGTACTTC. Its protein is CASIHPLVRGRVGETQYF. Full variable domain (outside the CDR3, taken from reference TRBV7-8 and TRBJ2-5): GAGVSQSPRYKVAKRGQDVALRCDPISGHVSLFWYQQALGQGPEFLTYFQNEAQLDKSGLPSDRFFAERPEGSVSTLKIQRTQQEDSAVYLCASIHPLVRGRVGETQYFGPGTRLLVL.

CDR3 region: CASSLVASYEETQYF. In DNA, the CDR3 is TGCGCCAGCAGCTTGGTCGCTAGCTACGAGGAGACCCAGTACTTC. The chain links TRBV5-1 to TRBJ2-5, with TRBD2 as a possible D gene (5 bases). V lost 0 bases and J lost 5, with 14 bases in between. CDR1 and CDR2 from the germline V gene are SGHRS and YFSETQ. The CDR3 has 15 amino acids.

The V and J genes are TRBV5-1 and TRBJ2-3; D not resolved. In germline, CDR1 is SGHRS, CDR2 YFSETQ. The CDR3 spans 14 residues. Trimming cost V 6 bases and J 0 bases, with 11 bases left between them. The CDR3 sequence is CASKPTASTDTQYF. The CDR3 nucleotides read TGCGCCAGCAAACCCACAGCTAGCACAGATACGCAGTATTTT.

This clonotype was recorded at least ten times. The chain combines TRBV5-1 with TRBJ1-1; D may be TRBD1 (6 bases). Germline CDR1 SGHRS, CDR2 YFSETQ. The CDR3 has 11 residues. Trimming left V 4 bases short and J 10 bases short, with 11 bases between. This chain's CDR3 is CASSRTERAFF. CDR3 coding DNA: TGCGCCAGCAGCAGGACAGAGAGAGCTTTCTTT. Drawing the rest from reference TRBV5-1 and TRBJ1-1, the complete variable domain is KAGVTQTPRYLIKTRGQQVTLSCSPISGHRSVSWYQQTPGQGLQFLFEYFSETQRNKGNFPGRFSGRQFSNSRSEMNVSTLELGDSALYLCASSRTERAFFGQGTRLTVV.

The gene calls are TRBV19 and TRBJ2-5, with 7 bases lining up with TRBD2. V trimming: 7 bases; J trimming: 1 base; junction bases outside the gene matches: 12. Germline V gene data show CDR1 as LNHDA and CDR2 as SQIVND (reference sequence). This CDR3 comprises 16 residues. The CDR3 region has the DNA TGTGCCAGTAAGGTGGTATGGGCTAGCGGCCAAGAGACCCAGTACTTC. This sequence encodes CASKVVWASGQETQYF. The full variable domain, completed using reference TRBV19 and TRBJ2-5, is DGGITQSPKYLFRKEGQNVTLSCEQNLNHDAMYWYRQDPGQGLRLIYYSQIVNDFQKGDIAEGYSVSREKKESFPLTVTSAQKNPTAFYLCASKVVWASGQETQYFGPGTRLLVL.

The gene calls are TRBV6-5 and TRBJ2-7; 7 bases fit TRBD1. V lost 0 bases, J lost 0 bases, and 8 bases stayed unmatched. Looked up from germline, CDR1 is MNHEY and CDR2 is SVGAGI. CDR3 length: 17 residues. CDR3 amino acids: CASSYSLVGGVSYEQYF. CDR3 coding DNA: TGTGCCAGCAGTTACTCTTTAGTAGGGGGCGTCTCCTACGAGCAGTACTTC.

This clonotype appeared a few times. J is TRBJ2-1 and V is TRBV4-2; TRBD2 agrees at 7 bases. Germline CDR1 reads LGHNA; CDR2 reads YNFKEQ. After removal of 1 base from V and 2 bases from J, the junction contained 5 bases not matched to a gene. The CDR3 sequence is 16 residues long. The chain's CDR3 is CASSQGTGGTYNEQFF. CDR3 coding DNA: TGTGCCAGCAGCCAAGGTACGGGAGGCACCTACAATGAGCAGTTCTTC.

This clonotype was observed a handful of times. The chain uses TRBV20-1 and TRBJ2-7, with 9 positions matching TRBD2. Germline V CDR1 and CDR2: DFQATT, SNEGSKA (reference sequence). The J segment lost 7 bases and the V segment lost 0 bases, leaving 10 bases of the junction unmatched. The CDR3 is 15 amino acids. The CDR3 reads CSARDTLAGSGEQYF. The CDR3 nucleotides read TGCAGTGCTAGAGATACTCTAGCGGGATCGGGAGAGCAGTACTTC.

This clonotype was seen a handful of times. The genes are TRBV20-1 and TRBJ2-5; D unclear. Germline V gene data show CDR1 as DFQATT and CDR2 as SNEGSKA (reference sequence). The CDR3 consists of 12 residues. V was shortened by 5 bases and J by 1 base, with 8 bases between the two germline ends. CDR3 residues: CSAFGSQETQYF. The CDR3 region has the DNA TGCAGTGCTTTCGGAAGCCAAGAGACCCAGTACTTC.

This clonotype was seen only a few times. The J gene is TRBJ2-1, the V gene TRBV12-3 or TRBV12-4; D gene ambiguous. The length of the CDR3 is 13 residues. Trimming pared 6 bases from V and 13 bases from J, leaving 19 bases between. The DNA of the CDR3 is TGTGCCAGCAGCCCCAACCCAGAGACTTCCCAGTTCTTC. This encodes CASSPNPETSQFF.

The gene calls are TRBV9 and TRBJ2-7; D is undetermined. Trimming cost V 3 bases and J 4 bases, with 11 bases left between them. Germline CDR1 is SGDLS and CDR2 is YYNGEE. The CDR3 has 13 residues. In DNA, the CDR3 is TGTGCCAGCAGCGAGGGCATGGAGTACGAGCAGTACTTC. Its protein product is CASSEGMEYEQYF. The entire variable domain, with the rest obtained from reference TRBV9 and TRBJ2-7, is as follows: DSGVTQTPKHLITATGQRVTLRCSPRSGDLSVYWYQQSLDQGLQFLIQYYNGEERAKGNILERFSAQQFPDLHSELNLSSLELGDSALYFCASSEGMEYEQYFGPGTRLTVT.

This clonotype was found a few times. The gene calls are TRBV19 and TRBJ2-7, with 7 bases lining up with TRBD1. J gave up 0 bases and V 6 bases, and 5 bases lay outside the gene matches. From germline, CDR1 is LNHDA and CDR2 SQIVND (reference sequence). This CDR3 comprises 14 residues. This CDR3 is CASRPGDSSYEQYF. In nucleotides, the CDR3 is TGTGCCAGTAGACCCGGGGACAGCTCCTACGAGCAGTACTTC. Full variable domain (rest looked up from reference TRBV19 and TRBJ2-7): DGGITQSPKYLFRKEGQNVTLSCEQNLNHDAMYWYRQDPGQGLRLIYYSQIVNDFQKGDIAEGYSVSREKKESFPLTVTSAQKNPTAFYLCASRPGDSSYEQYFGPGTRLTVT.

The chain combines TRBV24-1 with TRBJ2-3; perhaps D is TRBD1 or TRBD2 (6 bases each). CDR1 KGHDR and CDR2 SFDVKD come from the germline V gene. CDR3 length: 14 amino acids. V lost 5 bases and J lost 4, with 12 bases in between. The CDR3 here is CATSVAGEADTQYF. DNA for the CDR3: TGTGCCACCAGTGTCGCAGGGGAGGCAGATACGCAGTATTTT.

The chain combines TRBV7-9 with TRBJ1-1; maybe TRBD1 (6 bases). Trimming stripped 4 bases from V and 0 bases from J, with 21 bases between. The germline CDR1 and CDR2 sequences are SEHNR and FQNEAQ (reference sequence). The CDR3 is made up of 18 amino acids. CDR3: CASSSRELPGQLNTEAFF. In DNA form, the CDR3 reads TGTGCCAGCAGCTCCCGCGAATTACCGGGACAACTGAACACTGAAGCTTTCTTT.

CDR3 residues: CASSLEPAGTYNEQFF. CDR3 in DNA: TGCGCCAGCAGCTTGGAGCCAGCGGGGACCTACAATGAGCAGTTCTTC. This chain links TRBV5-1 with TRBJ2-1, with TRBD2 matching 7 bases. The CDR3 covers 16 residues. CDR1 is SGHRS, CDR2 YFSETQ, per germline. V lost 0 bases to trimming and J lost 2 bases; unmatched junction nucleotides: 5.

The chain is built from TRBV3-1 and TRBJ2-7; 9 bases align to TRBD1. The V gene's germline CDR1 is LGHDT and CDR2 YNNKEL (reference sequence). V shed 5 bases and J 2 bases; nucleotides not matched to a gene: 7. The CDR3 contains 15 residues. CDR3 in amino acids: CASSDGTGSPYEQYF. The CDR3 DNA follows: TGTGCCAGCAGCGACGGGACAGGGAGCCCCTACGAGCAGTACTTC.

This clonotype was recorded a few times. The chain is built from TRBV6-5 and TRBJ2-7; the D gene is possibly TRBD1 (6 bases). Germline CDR1 MNHEY, CDR2 SVGAGI. CDR3 length: 16 residues. Trimming shortened V by 2 bases and J by 3 bases, and 17 bases separated the two germline ends. Here the CDR3 DNA reads TGTGCCAGCAGTTACAATATTAGGACAGTCCTCTACGAGCAGTACTTC. It yields the protein CASSYNIRTVLYEQYF.

This chain connects TRBV14 to TRBJ1-2; D not resolved. Trimming took 1 base from V and 4 from J, leaving 10 bases between them. CDR1 is SGHDN, CDR2 FVKESK, per germline. The CDR3 runs 14 residues. CDR3 sequence (DNA): TGTGCCAGCAGCCAAGCCGCGAGCTTCTATGGCTACACCTTC. Its translation is CASSQAASFYGYTF.

In this sample, this clonotype turned up a few times. CDR3 DNA: TGCAGCGTCGGGACTAGCGGTCTCGATACGCAGTATTTT. Translating it yields CSVGTSGLDTQYF. J is TRBJ2-3 and V is TRBV29-1; 11 nucleotides match TRBD2. With 6 bases clipped from V and 6 bases from J, the junction kept 5 bases outside the gene matches. This CDR3 contains 13 residues. Germline CDR1 and CDR2: SQVTM and ANQGSEA.

The chain carries TRBV2 and TRBJ2-7; D ambiguous. Per germline, CDR1 SNHLY and CDR2 FYNNEI. The V gene lost 8 bases and the J gene lost 6 bases, with 2 bases spanning the gap. The CDR3 has 8 residues. The CDR3 DNA sequence: TGTGCCAGCGGCGAGCAGTACTTC. It specifies CASGEQYF.

This chain joins TRBV24-1 and TRBJ2-2; no reliable D call. CDR1 and CDR2 (germline): KGHDR, SFDVKD. The CDR3 sequence is 13 residues long. V was pared by 4 bases and J by 1 base, with 3 bases between. CDR3 coding DNA: TGTGCCACCAGTGAACAGAACACCGGGGAGCTGTTTTTT. This codes for CATSEQNTGELFF.